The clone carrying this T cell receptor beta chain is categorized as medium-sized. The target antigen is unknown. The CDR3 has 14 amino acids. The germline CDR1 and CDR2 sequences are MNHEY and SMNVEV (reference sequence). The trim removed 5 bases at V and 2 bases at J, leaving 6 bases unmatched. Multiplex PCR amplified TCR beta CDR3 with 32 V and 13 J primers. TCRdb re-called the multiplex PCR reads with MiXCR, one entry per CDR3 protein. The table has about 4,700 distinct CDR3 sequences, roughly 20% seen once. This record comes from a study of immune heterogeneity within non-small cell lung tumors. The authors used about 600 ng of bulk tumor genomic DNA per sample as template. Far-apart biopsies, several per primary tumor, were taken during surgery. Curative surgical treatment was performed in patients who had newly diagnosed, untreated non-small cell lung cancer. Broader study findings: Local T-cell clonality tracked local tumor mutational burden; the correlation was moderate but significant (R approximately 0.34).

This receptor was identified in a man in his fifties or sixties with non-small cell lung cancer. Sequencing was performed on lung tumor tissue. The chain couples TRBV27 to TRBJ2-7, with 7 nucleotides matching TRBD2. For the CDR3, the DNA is TGTGCCAGCAGTATCGGCGGGAGTCCCTACGAGCAGTACTTC. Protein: CASSIGGSPYEQYF.